One TCR beta chain is described in this entry. Study processing details: Amplification of reference gene primers provided the estimated nucleated cell counts. Assay used: immunoSEQ multiplex PCR; TCRdb lists only in-frame clones, some missing. That table furnishes V, J and clone size, whereas the DNA furnished D and trimming. This sample carries approximately 390,000 clones, around nine tenths of them seen once, and the ten largest clones take about 9.4%. This sample was included in a study of blood T cell repertoires in COVID-19. This CDR3 spans 16 amino acids. Germline CDR1 is KGHDR and CDR2 is SFDVKD. With 2 bases clipped from V and 5 bases from J, the junction kept 7 bases outside the gene matches.

The clonotype was recovered from a woman between 45 and 65 years old who had recovered from COVID-19. Sequences were obtained from PBMCs or T cells enriched from blood (not recorded which). The chain recombines TRBV24-1 with TRBJ1-2; 10 nucleotides line up with TRBD1. CDR3 DNA: TGTGCCACCAGTGATTGGGGGACAGGGGATGTTTATGGCTACACCTTC. It encodes CATSDWGTGDVYGYTF.